This T cell receptor (beta chain) originates from a study of neurological immune-mediated disorders. Germline V CDR1 and CDR2: DFQATT, SNEGSKA (reference sequence). Trimming took 6 bases from V and 2 from J; bases not matched to a gene: 10. CDR3 length equals 15 residues. From the 5' RACE reads, TCRdb called clonotypes with MiXCR, one entry per CDR3 protein. The sample contains tens of thousands of distinct CDR3 sequences, approximately 10% of which appear only once. This clonotype occurred many times. The TCR was taken from a man in his 60s in good health. This sequence joins TRBV20-1 and TRBJ2-7; 10 bases align to TRBD1. Material for sequencing was PBMCs. Here the CDR3 reads CSALRQGAGTYEQYF. CDR3 coding DNA: TGCAGTGCCCTTAGACAGGGGGCAGGGACCTACGAGCAGTACTTC.